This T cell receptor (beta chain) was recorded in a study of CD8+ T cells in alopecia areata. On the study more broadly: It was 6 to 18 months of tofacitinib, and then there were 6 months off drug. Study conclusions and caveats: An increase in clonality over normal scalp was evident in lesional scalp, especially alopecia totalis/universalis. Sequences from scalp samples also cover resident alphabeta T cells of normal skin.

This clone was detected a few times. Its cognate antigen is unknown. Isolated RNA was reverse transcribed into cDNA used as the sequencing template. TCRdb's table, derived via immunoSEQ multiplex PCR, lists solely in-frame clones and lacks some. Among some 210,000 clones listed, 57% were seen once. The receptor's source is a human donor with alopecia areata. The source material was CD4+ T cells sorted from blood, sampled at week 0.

CDR3 nucleotides: TGTGCCAGCAGCCAAGATGGCAATTACAATGAGCAGTTCTTC. Its protein is CASSQDGNYNEQFF. The chain employs TRBV11-2 and TRBJ2-1; D remains unclear. CDR1 is SGHAT and CDR2 is FQNNGV in the germline V gene. Trimming shortened V by 5 bases and J by 4 bases, and 12 bases separated the two germline ends. The CDR3 has 14 amino acids. Full variable domain (rest looked up from reference TRBV11-2 and TRBJ2-1): EAGVAQSPRYKIIEKRQSVAFWCNPISGHATLYWYQQILGQGPKLLIQFQNNGVVDDSQLPKDRFSAERLKGVDSTLKIQPAKLEDSAVYLCASSQDGNYNEQFFGPGTRLTVL.